These 18 T cell receptor beta chains originate from one sample sequenced in a study of molecular identifiers for immune sequencing clone quantification. TCRdb re-called the PCR reads through MiXCR, storing one row per CDR3 protein. The sample lists about 53,000 distinct CDR3 sequences; roughly 36% were seen once. Sample: naive CD8+ T cells from blood, with Jurkat cell RNA spiked in. Documented subset: FACS-sorted CD8+CD4-CCR7+CD45RA+ naive T cells. All receptors derive from a human donor in good health. Some libraries in this study had Jurkat cell RNA spiked in.

In this sample, this clonotype turned up many times. The rearrangement uses TRBV9 and TRBJ2-2; 7 bases line up with TRBD1. The CDR3 runs to 15 residues. Germline CDR1 and CDR2: SGDLS and YYNGEE. With V trimmed by 3 bases and J by 8 bases, 10 bases remained unmatched. The CDR3, as DNA: TGTGCCAGCAGCGGCGTGGGACAGAGAACAGGGGAGCTGTTTTTT. It specifies CASSGVGQRTGELFF. The full variable domain, rest sourced from reference TRBV9 and TRBJ2-2, is DSGVTQTPKHLITATGQRVTLRCSPRSGDLSVYWYQQSLDQGLQFLIQYYNGEERAKGNILERFSAQQFPDLHSELNLSSLELGDSALYFCASSGVGQRTGELFFGEGSRLTVL.

On this clonotype itself: A clone one base away is much larger, so this may be a read error. V is TRBV7-3 and J is TRBJ2-5, with 7 bases fitting TRBD1. J was trimmed by 4 bases and V by 6 bases; bases with no gene match: 5. CDR1 SGHTA and CDR2 FQGTGA come from the germline V gene. The CDR3 covers 13 residues. CDR3 loop: CASSTYRGETQYF. CDR3 DNA sequence: TGTGCCAGCAGTACCTACAGGGGAGAGACCCAGTACTTC.

The sample holds a few counts of this clonotype. V and J are TRBV5-6 and TRBJ2-3, with a weak D call TRBD1 (5 bases). Germline CDR1 reads SGHDT; CDR2 reads YYEEEE. Trimming removed 0 bases from V and 13 bases from J, with 9 bases in between. The CDR3 consists of 11 residues. In DNA form, the CDR3 reads TGTGCCAGCAGCTTGGGGGCAGGGAAGTATTTT. Translated, it gives CASSLGAGKYF.

V gene TRBV13 combines with J gene TRBJ2-7, with D uncertain. The CDR3 spans 17 residues. V lost 0 bases and J lost 0, with 15 bases in between. The germline CDR1 and CDR2 sequences are PRHDT and FYEKMQ (reference sequence). CDR3 in amino acids: CASSLGNTLRSSYEQYF. The CDR3 coding sequence is TGTGCCAGCAGCTTAGGCAATACCCTTAGGAGCTCCTACGAGCAGTACTTC. The whole variable domain, remainder taken from reference TRBV13 and TRBJ2-7, is AAGVIQSPRHLIKEKRETATLKCYPIPRHDTVYWYQQGPGQDPQFLISFYEKMQSDKGSIPDRFSAQQFSDYHSELNMSSLELGDSALYFCASSLGNTLRSSYEQYFGPGTRLTVT.

This clonotype came up a few times. The chain links TRBV12-3 or TRBV12-4 to TRBJ1-2; possibly TRBD1 for D (6 bases). With 1 base removed from V and 4 bases from J, the gap between germline ends came to 10 bases. This CDR3 has 14 amino acids. The CDR3, as DNA: TGTGCCAGCAGTTTAGGAACAGGGAGCTATGGCTACACCTTC. It encodes CASSLGTGSYGYTF.

This clonotype was counted only a few times. The CDR3 spells CASSHLGGSEQYF. DNA of the CDR3: TGCGCCAGCAGCCACCTGGGGGGCTCCGAGCAGTACTTC. V gene TRBV4-3 combines with J gene TRBJ2-7; D may correspond to TRBD1 or TRBD2 (6 bases each). CDR3 length: 13 amino acids. Trimming shortened V by 3 bases and J by 6 bases, and 12 bases separated the two germline ends. CDR1 is LGHNA and CDR2 is YSLEER in the germline V gene.

This clonotype was counted at least ten times. This chain connects TRBV5-4 to TRBJ2-7, with D possibly TRBD2 on 5 matching bases. V dropped 0 bases and J dropped 3 bases, with 10 bases sitting between them. CDR3 length: 14 residues. The germline CDR1 and CDR2 sequences are SGHNT and YYREEE (reference sequence). This chain's CDR3 is CASSLGSADYEQYF. The CDR3 nucleotides are TGTGCCAGCAGCTTGGGTAGCGCCGACTACGAGCAGTACTTC.

This clonotype appeared many times. CDR3 DNA sequence: TGTGCCAGCTCAGCTACGGGGCGGACCGGGGAGCTGTTTTTT. Protein sequence: CASSATGRTGELFF. V usage is TRBV7-6 and J usage is TRBJ2-2; D might be TRBD1 or TRBD2, each matching 5 bases. There are 14 residues in the CDR3. The ends were cut back, 8 bases at V and 5 bases at J, with 15 bases in the middle. Looked up from germline, CDR1 is SGHVS and CDR2 is FNYEAQ.

Comment on this clonotype: A read error may explain this, as a much larger clone is one base away. The chain links TRBV7-2 to TRBJ2-1; D gene ambiguous. The CDR3 is made up of 13 amino acids. Germline values: CDR1 SGHTA, CDR2 FQGNSA. CDR3 in DNA: TGTGCCAGCAGCTTCCTTTTATCGGATGAGCAGATCTTC. This gives the protein CASSFLLSDEQIF. Complete variable domain (other parts from reference TRBV7-2 and TRBJ2-1): GAGVSQSPSNKVTEKGKDVELRCDPISGHTALYWYRQSLGQGLEFLIYFQGNSAPDKSGLPSDRFSAERTGGSVSTLTIQRTQQEDSAVYLCASSFLLSDEQIFGPGTRLTVL.

Only a few counts were recorded for this clonotype. The gene calls are TRBV20-1 and TRBJ1-5, with TRBD1 matching 8 bases. CDR1 is DFQATT, CDR2 SNEGSKA, per germline (reference sequence). CDR3 length: 13 residues. With 5 bases clipped from V and 4 bases from J, the junction kept 4 bases outside the gene matches. The CDR3 sequence: CSAPRGHNQPQHF. The DNA for the CDR3 is TGCAGTGCTCCCAGGGGGCATAATCAGCCCCAGCATTTT.

This clonotype was counted ten times or more. The chain couples TRBV7-9 to TRBJ2-7, with D uncertain. The CDR3 runs 16 residues. CDR1 SEHNR and CDR2 FQNEAQ come from the germline V gene (reference sequence). The ends were cut back, 5 bases at V and 4 bases at J, with 21 bases in the middle. Written as DNA, the CDR3 is TGTGCCAGCAGCCCAGTGGAAGGGTGGAAGGATTACGAGCAGTACTTC. Protein: CASSPVEGWKDYEQYF. Combining the CDR3 with reference TRBV7-9 and TRBJ2-7 gives the whole variable domain DTGVSQNPRHKITKRGQNVTFRCDPISEHNRLYWYRQTLGQGPEFLTYFQNEAQLEKSRLLSDRFSAERPKGSFSTLEIQRTEQGDSAMYLCASSPVEGWKDYEQYFGPGTRLTVT.

This clonotype was recorded a few times. One end of the junction varies from germline; a read error may be responsible. This chain uses TRBV5-8 with TRBJ2-5, with D possibly being TRBD2 (7 bases). Germline CDR1 and CDR2: SGHTS and YDEGEE. The CDR3 length is 15 residues. The CDR3 nucleotides read TGTGCCAGCTCCCCCGGGACTGGGGGGAGGGACACCCAGTACTTT. Residues: CASSPGTGGRDTQYF.

Details on this clonotype: This likely comes from a read error, as the CDR3 has no conserved phenylalanine or tryptophan at its end. The chain employs TRBV10-3 and TRBJ2-3, with a tentative D call TRBD2 (6 bases). Between the trimmed V and J ends, which lost 3 bases and 6 bases, there was a span of 7 bases. The length of the CDR3 is 12 residues. Germline V lookup: CDR1 ENHRY, CDR2 SYGVKD. The CDR3 DNA follows: TGTGCCATCAGTGACGGGGGTGATACGCAGTATTTA. It yields the protein CAISDGGDTQYL.

This clonotype ranks as medium-sized. J is TRBJ1-5 and V is TRBV12-3 or TRBV12-4, with D unclear. V lost 5 bases and J 1 base, leaving 6 bases between the germline ends. The CDR3 consists of 13 residues. In DNA form, the CDR3 reads TGTGCCAGCAGTCTTGGAAGCAATCAGCCCCAGCATTTT. Its protein is CASSLGSNQPQHF.

The V call is TRBV5-6, the J call TRBJ1-5; D unclear. The CDR3 length is 14 residues. Trimming cost V 2 bases and J 1 base, with 7 bases left between them. Germline CDR1 SGHDT, CDR2 YYEEEE. Here the CDR3 DNA reads TGTGCCAGCAGCTTCGGGCAAAGCAATCAGCCCCAGCATTTT. Translation gives CASSFGQSNQPQHF.

A few counts support this clonotype. The chain employs TRBV4-3 and TRBJ1-1; weak D call: TRBD1 (6 bases). Per germline, CDR1 LGHNA and CDR2 YSLEER. V was cut by 0 bases and J by 4 bases, with 12 bases left in between. The CDR3 consists of 15 residues. The CDR3 DNA reads as TGCGCCAGCAGCCAAGATCTGGGGGGCTTCACTGAAGCTTTCTTT. Translated, it gives CASSQDLGGFTEAFF.

This clonotype was observed a handful of times. The rearrangement joins TRBV13 to TRBJ2-7; 10 nucleotides agree with TRBD2. J gave up 3 bases and V 8 bases, and 4 bases lay outside the gene matches. The CDR3 consists of 13 residues. Germline CDR1 reads PRHDT; CDR2 reads FYEKMQ (reference sequence). The CDR3 sequence is CASRTSGHYEQYF. DNA of the CDR3: TGTGCCAGCCGGACTAGCGGCCACTACGAGCAGTACTTC.

This clonotype came up once. It may be a read error: a sequence one base away is much more abundant. The rearrangement links TRBV20-1 to TRBJ2-3, with D tentatively TRBD1 or TRBD2 (5 bases each). The CDR3 is 13 residues long. The ends were cut back, 1 base at V and 4 bases at J, with 9 bases in the middle. CDR1 is DFQATT and CDR2 is SNEGSKA in the germline V gene (reference sequence). CDR3 in amino acids: CSARVRGPDTQYF. The CDR3 DNA reads TGCAGTGCTAGAGTTCGGGGCCCAGATACGCAGTATTTT.